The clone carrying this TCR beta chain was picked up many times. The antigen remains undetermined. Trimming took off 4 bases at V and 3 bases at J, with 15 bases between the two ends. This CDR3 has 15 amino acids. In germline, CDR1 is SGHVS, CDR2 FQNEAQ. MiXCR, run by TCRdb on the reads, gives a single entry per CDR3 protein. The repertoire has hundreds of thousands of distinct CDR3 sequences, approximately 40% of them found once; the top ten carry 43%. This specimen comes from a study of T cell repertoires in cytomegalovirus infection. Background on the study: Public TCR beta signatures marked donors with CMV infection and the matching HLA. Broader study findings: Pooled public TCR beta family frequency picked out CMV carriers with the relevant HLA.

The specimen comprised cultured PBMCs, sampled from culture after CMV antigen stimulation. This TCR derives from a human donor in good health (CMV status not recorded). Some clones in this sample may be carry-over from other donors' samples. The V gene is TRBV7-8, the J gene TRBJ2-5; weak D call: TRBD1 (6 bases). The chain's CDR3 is CASSSTGTREETQYF. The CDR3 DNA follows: TGTGCCAGCAGCTCAACCGGGACAAGAGAAGAGACCCAGTACTTC.